This TCR beta chain appears in the sequencing data of a study of CD8 T cells in Susac syndrome. The patients who served as multiple sclerosis controls were treatment-naive and had stable or active relapsing-remitting disease that fulfilled the revised McDonald criteria. Negative isolation yielded the CD8+ and CD4+ T cells, while FACS enriched the TEMRA cells. Germline CDR1 reads LGHDT; CDR2 reads YNNKEL (reference sequence). The CDR3 has 12 residues. Trimming stripped 3 bases from V and 8 bases from J, with 10 bases between. With random hexamers, roughly 0.45 to 1 ug RNA was reverse transcribed. immunoSEQ multiplex PCR amplified TCR beta CDR3 across 54 Vbeta, 13 Jbeta. Each CDR3 protein is one row after TCRdb ran MiXCR on the immunoSEQ multiplex PCR reads. The sample has approximately 180,000 distinct CDR3 sequences; about 94% are singletons.

The genes are TRBV3-1 and TRBJ1-2; D is undetermined. Sequencing input: CD4+ T cells from PBMCs. The clonotype originates from a human donor with multiple sclerosis. DNA of the CDR3: TGTGCCAGCAGCCACGAGGGAGGAGGCTACACCTTC. As protein: CASSHEGGGYTF.